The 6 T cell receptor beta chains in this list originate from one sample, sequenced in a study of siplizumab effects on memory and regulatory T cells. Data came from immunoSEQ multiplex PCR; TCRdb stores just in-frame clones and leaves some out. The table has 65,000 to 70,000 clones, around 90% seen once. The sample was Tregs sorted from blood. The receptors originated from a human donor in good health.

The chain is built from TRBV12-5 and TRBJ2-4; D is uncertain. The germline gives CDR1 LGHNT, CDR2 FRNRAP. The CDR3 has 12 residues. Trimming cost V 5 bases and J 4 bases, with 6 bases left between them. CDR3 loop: CASGPLKNIQYF. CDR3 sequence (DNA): TGTGCTAGTGGTCCGTTAAAAAACATTCAGTACTTC. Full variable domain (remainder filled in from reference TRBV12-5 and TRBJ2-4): DARVTQTPRHKVTEMGQEVTMRCQPILGHNTVFWYRQTMMQGLELLAYFRNRAPLDDSGMPKDRFSAEMPDATLATLKIQPSEPRDSAVYFCASGPLKNIQYFGAGTRLSVL.

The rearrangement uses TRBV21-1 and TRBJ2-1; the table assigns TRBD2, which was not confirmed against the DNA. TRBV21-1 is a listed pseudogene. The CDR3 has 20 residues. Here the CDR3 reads CASSKRGGPAKGNRYNEQFF. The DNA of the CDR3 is TGTGCCAGCAGCAAAAGGGGAGGACCCGCAAAGGGGAACCGCTACAATGAGCAGTTCTTC.

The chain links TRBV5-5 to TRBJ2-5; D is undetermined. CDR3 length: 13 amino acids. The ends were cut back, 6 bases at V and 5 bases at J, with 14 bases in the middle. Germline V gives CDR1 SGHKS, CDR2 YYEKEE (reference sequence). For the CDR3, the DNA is TGTGCCAGCAACAATCAAGGGCTTGAGACCCAGTACTTC. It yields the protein CASNNQGLETQYF.

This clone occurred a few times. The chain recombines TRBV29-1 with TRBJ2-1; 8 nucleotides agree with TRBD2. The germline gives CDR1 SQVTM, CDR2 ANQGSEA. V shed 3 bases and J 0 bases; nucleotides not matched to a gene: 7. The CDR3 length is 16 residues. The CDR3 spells CSVEVVTSGSYNEQFF. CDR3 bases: TGCAGCGTTGAGGTCGTTACTAGCGGCTCCTACAATGAGCAGTTCTTC.

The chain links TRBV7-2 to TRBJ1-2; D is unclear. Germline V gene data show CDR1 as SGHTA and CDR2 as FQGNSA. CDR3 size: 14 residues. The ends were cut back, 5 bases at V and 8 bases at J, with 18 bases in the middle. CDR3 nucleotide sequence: TGTGCCAGCAGCGCACGCAGAGAGGTGATAGGCTACACCTTC. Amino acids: CASSARREVIGYTF.

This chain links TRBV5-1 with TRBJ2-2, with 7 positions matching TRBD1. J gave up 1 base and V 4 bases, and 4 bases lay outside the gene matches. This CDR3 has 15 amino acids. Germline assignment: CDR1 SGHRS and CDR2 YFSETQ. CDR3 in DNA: TGCGCCAGCAGCACACGGACAGGGAACACCGGGGAGCTGTTTTTT. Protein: CASSTRTGNTGELFF.